A single sample gave rise to the 32 T cell receptor beta chains below, sequenced in a study of regulatory T cells in long-lasting Graves disease. Libraries of TCR beta came from iRepertoire HTBI primers plus Arm-PCR of CDR3 regions. TCRdb reprocessed the multiplex PCR reads with MiXCR, giving one entry per CDR3 protein. The repertoire has 400,000 to 500,000 distinct CDR3 sequences, 16% of them found once; the top ten carry roughly 23%. Time point of the sample: newly diagnosed GD, antithyroid drugs for less than 3 months. From PBMCs, RNA was extracted and then used to make the TCR library. These data are also associated with another study on T cells in Graves' hyperthyroidism and ophthalmopathy.

Sequenced here: peripheral blood mononuclear cells (PBMCs), sampled at new diagnosis, from a patient treated with antithyroid drugs. Receptors were obtained from a woman aged 18-35 years with Graves disease.

This clonotype showed up many times. In nucleotides, the CDR3 is TGTGCCAGCAGTACCATCCCCAGGGTTGATACGCAGTATTTT. Translation: CASSTIPRVDTQYF. The J gene is TRBJ2-3, the V gene TRBV27; D is possibly TRBD1 (5 bases). V lost 5 bases, J lost 6 bases, and 15 bases lay in between. The CDR3 consists of 14 residues. Germline-derived CDR1 and CDR2 are MNHEY and SMNVEV (reference sequence).

This clonotype was counted many times. The J gene is TRBJ1-2, the V gene TRBV3-1, with D maybe TRBD1 (6 bases). The CDR3 loop spans 14 amino acids. Germline CDR1 reads LGHDT; CDR2 reads YNNKEL (reference sequence). Between the trimmed V and J ends, which lost 3 bases and 4 bases, there was a span of 12 bases. Here the CDR3 DNA reads TGTGCCAGCAGCCACGCCACAGGGCGCTATGGCTACACCTTC. Protein: CASSHATGRYGYTF. Combining the CDR3 with reference TRBV3-1 and TRBJ1-2 gives the whole variable domain DTAVSQTPKYLVTQMGNDKSIKCEQNLGHDTMYWYKQDSKKFLKIMFSYNNKELIINETVPNRFSPKSPDKAHLNLHINSLELGDSAVYFCASSHATGRYGYTFGSGTRLTVV.

This chain uses TRBV7-9 with TRBJ1-2; the D is unclear. The CDR3 runs to 18 residues. V was shortened by 1 base and J by 2 bases, with 20 bases between the two germline ends. CDR1 is SEHNR, CDR2 FQNEAQ, per germline (reference sequence). As DNA, the CDR3 is TGTGCCAGCAGCTTAGAGTTGACACTCCAAGGTTTCAACTATGGCTACACCTTC. It yields the protein CASSLELTLQGFNYGYTF.

Comment on this clonotype: A clone one base away is much larger, so this may be a read error. V is TRBV28 and J is TRBJ2-3; 10 nucleotides agree with TRBD2. Germline CDR1 MDHEN, CDR2 SYDVKM. CDR3 size: 15 residues. CDR3 bases: TGTGCCAGCAGGTCCCTGGGGACTAGCGCCCTTACGCGGTATTTT. Its translation is CASRSLGTSALTRYF.

This rearrangement joins TRBV3-1 to TRBJ1-2; possible D gene TRBD1, 5 bases. The CDR3 extends over 14 amino acids. Germline lookup yields CDR1 LGHDT and CDR2 YNNKEL (reference sequence). V was trimmed by 7 bases and J by 3 bases, leaving 15 bases between them. CDR3 sequence reads: CASTLGDGHYGYTF. The CDR3 region has the DNA TGTGCCAGCACCCTTGGGGACGGGCACTATGGCTACACCTTC.

This clonotype was observed many times. This chain links TRBV28 with TRBJ1-2; TRBD1 matches at 11 bases. The V segment lost 6 bases and the J segment 4 bases; nucleotides outside the gene matches: 10. The CDR3 sequence is 16 residues long. CDR1 is MDHEN, CDR2 SYDVKM, per germline. The CDR3 DNA reads TGTGCCAGCAGATCACAGGGGACAGGGGGTGGCTATGGCTACACCTTC. Translated, it gives CASRSQGTGGGYGYTF.

This clonotype was found many times. The chain recombines TRBV6-1 with TRBJ2-7; 11 nucleotides match TRBD1. The germline gives CDR1 MNHNS, CDR2 SASEGT. J lost 0 bases, V lost 4 bases, and 8 bases had no gene match. This CDR3 region has 17 residues. This CDR3 is CASSADRGRLISYEQYF. As DNA, the CDR3 is TGTGCCAGCAGTGCGGACAGGGGGCGCCTTATCTCCTACGAGCAGTACTTC.

This clonotype was detected ten times or more. This rearrangement joins TRBV30 to TRBJ2-1; 14 nucleotides match TRBD2. The CDR3 loop spans 17 amino acids. Germline assignment: CDR1 GTSNPN and CDR2 SVGIG (reference sequence). V lost 0 bases and J lost 8; bases outside the gene matches: 9. The CDR3 nucleotides read TGTGCCTGGAGTGTAACACGGACTAGCGGGAGGTTAGATGAGCAGTTCTTC. It encodes CAWSVTRTSGRLDEQFF. Combining the CDR3 with reference TRBV30 and TRBJ2-1 gives the whole variable domain SQTIHQWPATLVQPVGSPLSLECTVEGTSNPNLYWYRQAAGRGLQLLFYSVGIGQISSEVPQNLSASRPQDRQFILSSKKLLLSDSGFYLCAWSVTRTSGRLDEQFFGPGTRLTVL.

This chain uses TRBV2 with TRBJ2-2; TRBD2 matches 13 bases. The CDR3 length is 17 residues. V gave up 2 bases and J gave up 5 bases; unmatched junction bases: 5. Germline lookup yields CDR1 SNHLY and CDR2 FYNNEI. The CDR3 DNA follows: TGTGCCAGCAGTGAACAACTAGCGGGAGGGCCTACCGGGGAGCTGTTTTTT. Translating it yields CASSEQLAGGPTGELFF. The whole variable domain, remainder taken from reference TRBV2 and TRBJ2-2, is EPEVTQTPSHQVTQMGQEVILRCVPISNHLYFYWYRQILGQKVEFLVSFYNNEISEKSEIFDDQFSVERPDGSNFTLKIRSTKLEDSAMYFCASSEQLAGGPTGELFFGEGSRLTVL.

On this clonotype itself: A clone one base away is much larger, so this may be a read error. The V and J genes are TRBV20-1 and TRBJ2-5; 11 bases agree with TRBD2. Per germline, CDR1 DFQATT and CDR2 SNEGSKA (reference sequence). V shed 5 bases, J shed 4 bases, and the junction held 6 bases outside the gene matches. The CDR3 length is 14 residues. The CDR3 loop reads CSAGIAGGRETQYF. The CDR3 DNA follows: TGCAGTGCTGGAATAGCGGGAGGGAGAGAGACCCAGTACTTC.

The V call is TRBV7-3, the J call TRBJ2-6; 9 bases are shared with TRBD2. After removal of 2 bases from V and 4 bases from J, the junction contained 9 bases not matched to a gene. The germline V gene encodes CDR1 SGHTA and CDR2 FQGTGA. This CDR3 region has 18 residues. CDR3 DNA sequence: TGTGCCAGCAGCTTATCGGGCGGGAGGGCCCCCGGGGCCAACGTCCTGACTTTC. It encodes CASSLSGGRAPGANVLTF.

This clonotype has more than one count but fewer than ten. This chain joins TRBV29-1 and TRBJ2-1; 8 bases are a match to TRBD1. This CDR3 has 14 residues. V lost 7 bases and J lost 2; bases outside the gene matches: 7. Per germline, CDR1 SQVTM and CDR2 ANQGSEA. The CDR3 region is CSARRQGTYNEQFF. Written as DNA, the CDR3 is TGCAGCGCCAGAAGACAGGGGACCTACAATGAGCAGTTCTTC.

Remarks on this clonotype: A much larger clone lies one base from this, so it may be a read error. The chain recombines TRBV27 with TRBJ2-1; the D call may be TRBD1 or TRBD2 (6 bases each). In germline, CDR1 is MNHEY, CDR2 SMNVEV (reference sequence). This CDR3 contains 15 residues. The CDR3 spells CASTRWGAQYNEQLF. The DNA of the CDR3 is TGTGCCAGCACCAGATGGGGGGCGCAATACAATGAGCAGCTCTTC.

At least ten counts were recorded for this clonotype. CDR3 in amino acids: CSARGSRTGGESGELFF. As DNA, the CDR3 is TGCAGTGCTAGAGGGTCCAGGACAGGGGGCGAGAGCGGGGAGCTGTTTTTT. The chain recombines TRBV20-1 with TRBJ2-2; 11 nucleotides line up with TRBD1. The CDR3 runs to 17 residues. J was trimmed by 7 bases and V by 1 base; bases with no gene match: 11. Germline lookup yields CDR1 DFQATT and CDR2 SNEGSKA (reference sequence).

This clonotype was counted ten times or more. The V call is TRBV7-3, the J call TRBJ2-5, with D tentatively TRBD2 (6 bases). The CDR3 covers 15 residues. In germline, CDR1 is SGHTA, CDR2 FQGTGA. Between the trimmed V and J ends, which lost 5 bases and 5 bases, there was a span of 18 bases. CDR3 loop: CASSPRRAGLETQYF. In DNA form, the CDR3 reads TGTGCCAGCAGCCCGCGCCGGGCGGGGTTGGAGACCCAGTACTTC. Looking up the rest from reference TRBV7-3 and TRBJ2-5 gives the full variable domain: GAGVSQTPSNKVTEKGKYVELRCDPISGHTALYWYRQSLGQGPEFLIYFQGTGAADDSGLPNDRFFAVRPEGSVSTLKIQRTERGDSAVYLCASSPRRAGLETQYFGPGTRLLVL.

The J gene is TRBJ2-7, the V gene TRBV20-1; D is unresolved. Germline CDR1 and CDR2: DFQATT and SNEGSKA (reference sequence). The CDR3 runs to 16 residues. Trimming removed 0 bases from V and 10 bases from J, with 25 bases in between. DNA of the CDR3: TGCAGTGCTAGAGATGTGGTATCGGCCAACCCCAGCGATCAGTACTTC. Protein product: CSARDVVSANPSDQYF.

There are many counts of this clonotype. The chain combines TRBV20-1 with TRBJ2-7; TRBD1 matches 7 bases. This CDR3 comprises 14 residues. Trimming cost V 2 bases and J 6 bases; bases outside gene matches: 10. Germline assignment: CDR1 DFQATT and CDR2 SNEGSKA (reference sequence). The CDR3 sequence: CSARLRVGGGEQYF. For the CDR3, the DNA is TGCAGTGCTAGACTTAGGGTAGGGGGCGGCGAGCAGTACTTC.

On this clonotype itself: With a much larger clone just one base away, this may be a read error. The chain is built from TRBV2 and TRBJ2-1; D is perhaps TRBD2 (6 bases). Germline V gene data show CDR1 as SNHLY and CDR2 as FYNNEI. This CDR3 spans 15 amino acids. CDR3 loop: CVSSAHGLAEDEQFF. In DNA, the CDR3 is TGTGTCAGCAGTGCCCACGGGTTAGCGGAGGATGAGCAGTTCTTC.

This chain uses TRBV6-5 with TRBJ1-3; D not certain. V was cut by 1 base and J by 4 bases, with 14 bases left in between. Germline-derived CDR1 and CDR2 are MNHEY and SVGAGI. This CDR3 comprises 16 residues. The CDR3 sequence: CASSYYGREPGNTIYF. The CDR3 DNA reads TGTGCCAGCAGTTACTACGGGCGGGAACCAGGAAACACCATATATTTT.

In this sample, this clonotype turned up many times. V usage is TRBV6-1 and J usage is TRBJ2-1; D gene ambiguous. CDR1 and CDR2 (germline): MNHNS, SASEGT. V was trimmed by 7 bases and J by 2 bases, leaving 12 bases between them. The CDR3 is 14 residues long. The CDR3 DNA sequence: TGTGCCAGCATGAGGACCACACCCTACAATGAGCAGTTCTTC. Encoded protein: CASMRTTPYNEQFF.

This clonotype showed up many times. V gene TRBV28 combines with J gene TRBJ2-1; 7 bases align to TRBD2. J lost 6 bases, V lost 3 bases, and 5 bases had no gene match. Germline V CDR1 and CDR2: MDHEN, SYDVKM. There are 14 residues in the CDR3. As DNA, the CDR3 is TGTGCCAGCAGTTTCGGCGGGAGCCTCAATGAGCAGTTCTTC. Its protein is CASSFGGSLNEQFF.

This clonotype was counted between two and nine times. This may come from a read error, since a much larger clone is one base off. The final CDR3 position lacks the conserved phenylalanine or tryptophan, pointing to a likely read error. The chain employs TRBV27 and TRBJ2-7; D is perhaps TRBD1 (6 bases). V lost 6 bases and J 4 bases, leaving 13 bases between the germline ends. Germline V gene lookup returns CDR1 MNHEY and CDR2 SMNVEV (reference sequence). The CDR3 loop spans 13 amino acids. The CDR3 protein is CASRMNRGYEQYL. CDR3 bases: TGTGCCAGCAGAATGAATAGGGGGTACGAGCAGTACCTC.

Many counts were recorded for this clonotype. The rearrangement uses TRBV6-1 and TRBJ2-7, with 9 bases fitting TRBD2. V gave up 6 bases and J gave up 2 bases; unmatched junction bases: 5. The germline V gene encodes CDR1 MNHNS and CDR2 SASEGT. CDR3 length: 14 residues. The CDR3 loop reads CASRVSGSPYEQYF. The CDR3 nucleotides read TGTGCCAGCAGAGTTAGCGGGAGCCCCTACGAGCAGTACTTC.

This clonotype was seen only a few times. The chain combines TRBV29-1 with TRBJ2-1; 8 bases line up with TRBD2. Germline V gives CDR1 SQVTM, CDR2 ANQGSEA. The J segment lost 8 bases and the V segment lost 8 bases, leaving 8 bases of the junction unmatched. The CDR3 contains 12 residues. The CDR3 loop is CSTGLVKHEQFF. Written as DNA, the CDR3 is TGCAGCACGGGACTAGTTAAGCATGAGCAGTTCTTC.

This clonotype has more than one count but fewer than ten. The chain couples TRBV5-4 to TRBJ1-1; D perhaps matches TRBD1 (6 bases). V was pared by 4 bases and J by 7 bases, with 17 bases between. Germline V gives CDR1 SGHNT, CDR2 YYREEE (reference sequence). This CDR3 comprises 14 residues. The CDR3 coding sequence is TGTGCCAGCAGCCCGCCTGGACAGAGTTTTGAAGCTTTCTTT. Encoded protein: CASSPPGQSFEAFF.

This clonotype was counted ten times or more. V and J are TRBV11-2 and TRBJ1-4, with TRBD1 matching 7 bases. V shed 3 bases and J 8 bases; nucleotides not matched to a gene: 6. This CDR3 spans 14 amino acids. Germline CDR1 and CDR2: SGHAT and FQNNGV. The CDR3 DNA follows: TGTGCCAGCAGCTTGAGGGACAGCGGGGAAAAACTGTTTTTT. The encoded protein is CASSLRDSGEKLFF.

CDR3 DNA: TGTGCCAGCAGACGCGGAGGGGGGGCAGGGCAAGAGACCCAGTACTTC. It specifies CASRRGGGAGQETQYF. The rearrangement joins TRBV28 to TRBJ2-5, with D possibly being TRBD2 (7 bases). CDR1 and CDR2 (germline): MDHEN, SYDVKM. The CDR3 is made up of 16 amino acids. Trimming cost V 6 bases and J 2 bases, with 19 bases left between them. Looking up the rest from reference TRBV28 and TRBJ2-5 gives the full variable domain: DVKVTQSSRYLVKRTGEKVFLECVQDMDHENMFWYRQDPGLGLRLIYFSYDVKMKEKGDIPEGYSVSREKKERFSLILESASTNQTSMYLCASRRGGGAGQETQYFGPGTRLLVL.

V is TRBV6-2 or TRBV6-3 and J is TRBJ1-3; 8 bases map to TRBD1. The trim removed 10 bases at V and 0 bases at J, leaving 14 bases unmatched. This CDR3 has 17 residues. Germline lookup yields CDR1 MNHEY and CDR2 SVGEGT. The CDR3 sequence is CATLRTGSPSSGNTIYF. The CDR3 DNA sequence: TGTGCCACCCTGAGGACAGGGAGCCCTAGCTCTGGAAACACCATATATTTT.

This clonotype was seen at least ten times. The chain is built from TRBV11-3 and TRBJ2-7; TRBD1 matches 8 bases. The CDR3 is made up of 15 amino acids. The V segment lost 5 bases and the J segment 3 bases; nucleotides outside the gene matches: 9. Germline V lookup: CDR1 SGHNT, CDR2 YENEEA. CDR3 DNA sequence: TGTGCCAGCAGCGCGGTGGGGGGACAGGTCTACGAGCAGTACTTC. It codes for CASSAVGGQVYEQYF.

This clonotype was detected many times. V and J are TRBV10-2 and TRBJ2-5; D remains ambiguous. Trimming took off 4 bases at V and 4 bases at J, with 7 bases between the two ends. This CDR3 spans 12 amino acids. Germline V lookup: CDR1 WSHSY, CDR2 SAAADI. CDR3 DNA sequence: TGCGCCAGCAGTGTAAAGGGAGAGACCCAGTACTTC. It translates to CASSVKGETQYF.

The chain links TRBV9 to TRBJ1-2; D possibly corresponds to TRBD1 (5 bases). Germline CDR1 reads SGDLS; CDR2 reads YYNGEE. Trimming shortened V by 0 bases and J by 8 bases, and 11 bases separated the two germline ends. CDR3 size: 13 residues. CDR3 DNA: TGTGCCAGCAGCGTAGTCCAGGGAGTCGGCTACACCTTC. Translating it yields CASSVVQGVGYTF.

The chain has TRBV28 and TRBJ2-5; TRBD2 aligns across 7 bases. This CDR3 has 13 residues. CDR1 is MDHEN and CDR2 is SYDVKM in the germline V gene. Trimming cost V 1 base and J 5 bases; bases outside gene matches: 1. CDR3 nucleotide sequence: TGTGCCAGCAGTTTATTCGGGGGGGAGACCCAGTACTTC. This translates into CASSLFGGETQYF.